The rows below give T cell receptor beta chains drawn from one sample of a study of cytomegalovirus exposure and HLA in healthy donors. TCRdb's table, derived via immunoSEQ multiplex PCR, lists solely in-frame clones and lacks some. This repertoire shows tens of thousands of clones, 70% to 90% found once; its top ten account for over 2.5%. Material: PBMCs. These receptors all come from a woman aged 25 to 39 in good health and CMV-seronegative. The CDR3 runs from the conserved cysteine through the conserved F or W. A D gene is named only where the DNA matches it firmly. Rows give clone size only sometimes, using once, few, many, or a class for an expanded clone.

v_gene	j_gene	abundance	d_gene	CDR3aa	CDR3nt
TRBV7-9	TRBJ1-4	-	TRBD1	CASSSGGRTNEKLFF	TGTGCCAGCAGCTCAGGGGGTAGGACTAATGAAAAACTGTTTTTT
TRBV25-1	TRBJ2-7	-	TRBD1	CASSGTVYPLYEQYF	TGTGCCAGCAGCGGGACAGTTTATCCCCTCTACGAGCAGTACTTC
TRBV13	TRBJ1-5	once	-	CASSQGGTWEGRGNQPQHF	TGTGCCAGCAGCCAAGGCGGTACTTGGGAGGGGCGCGGCAATCAGCCCCAGCATTTT
TRBV15	TRBJ2-3	-	-	CATSTRGEDTQYF	TGTGCCACCAGCACCAGGGGAGAGGATACGCAGTATTTT
TRBV6-5	TRBJ1-6	-	TRBD1	CASSSRQGYSPLHF	TGTGCCAGCAGTTCCAGACAGGGGTATTCACCCCTCCACTTT
TRBV10-2	TRBJ2-7	-	-	CASSEGEYEQYF	TGCGCCAGCAGTGAGGGGGAGTACGAGCAGTACTTC
TRBV6-5	TRBJ2-2	-	TRBD1	CASSYSGQGRTGELFF	TGTGCCAGCAGTTACTCCGGACAGGGGCGCACCGGGGAGCTGTTTTTT
TRBV25-1	TRBJ2-3	few	TRBD1	CASSDSGTGITDTQYF	TGTGCCAGCAGTGACTCCGGGACAGGGATCACAGATACGCAGTATTTT
TRBV11-2	TRBJ2-5	-	TRBD2	CASSPRLAIKETQYF	TGTGCCAGCAGCCCCCGACTAGCGATTAAAGAGACCCAGTACTTC
TRBV4-1	TRBJ1-6	-	TRBD1	CASSLRRDRGNSPLHF	TGCGCCAGCAGCCTAAGGCGGGACAGGGGAAATTCACCCCTCCACTTT
TRBV4-1	TRBJ1-2	once	TRBD1	CASSLGTGVYGYTF	TGCGCCAGTAGCCTCGGGACAGGGGTCTATGGCTACACCTTC
TRBV28	TRBJ1-3	-	-	CASSFAGPSGNTIYF	TGTGCCAGCAGTTTTGCAGGGCCCTCTGGAAACACCATATATTTT
TRBV19	TRBJ2-5	-	-	CASRLSGETQYF	TGTGCCAGTCGATTGTCGGGGGAGACCCAGTACTTC
TRBV5-1	TRBJ2-5	once	TRBD1	CASSWDRQVETQYF	TGCGCCAGCAGCTGGGACAGGCAGGTGGAGACCCAGTACTTC
TRBV7-9	TRBJ2-2	-	TRBD2	CASRTSGRTGELFF	TGTGCCAGCCGGACTAGCGGGAGGACCGGGGAGCTGTTTTTT
TRBV27	TRBJ1-5	-	-	CASTRVSNQPQHF	TGTGCCAGCACCCGGGTCTCCAATCAGCCCCAGCATTTT
TRBV5-6	TRBJ2-3	-	TRBD2	CASSLGLAGGNTDTQYF	TGTGCCAGCAGCTTGGGACTAGCGGGGGGGAACACAGATACGCAGTATTTT
TRBV27	TRBJ1-2	-	TRBD1	CASSLRQGGGYTF	TGTGCCAGCAGTCTCCGACAGGGGGGGGGCTACACCTTC
TRBV2	TRBJ2-1	-	TRBD2	CASVSGGDSYNEQFF	TGTGCCAGCGTCAGCGGGGGGGACTCCTACAATGAGCAGTTCTTC
TRBV11-2	TRBJ2-1	-	TRBD2	CASSLVASGGLSSYNEQFF	TGTGCCAGCAGCTTAGTAGCTAGCGGGGGGCTTAGCTCCTACAATGAGCAGTTCTTC
TRBV6-1	TRBJ2-1	-	TRBD2	CASSLLAGGGDEQFF	TGTGCCAGCAGCCTACTAGCGGGGGGGGGCGATGAGCAGTTCTTC
TRBV10-2	TRBJ2-2	-	-	CASSESPGTGELFF	TGCGCCAGCAGTGAGTCGCCGGGCACCGGGGAGCTGTTTTTT